The source of this T cell receptor (beta chain) is a study of shared clonotypes between healthy human individuals. CDR3 length: 15 amino acids. V lost 5 bases, J lost 1 base, and 8 bases stayed unmatched. Germline assignment: CDR1 SGHRS and CDR2 YFSETQ. TCRdb's table, derived via immunoSEQ multiplex PCR, lists solely in-frame clones and lacks some. The table records about 2.4 million clones, 85% to 95% of them present only once. The chain has TRBV5-1 and TRBJ2-7; 8 bases line up with TRBD2. The TCR comes from a man between 18 and 29 years old in good health. Sequencing was carried out using naive CD4+ T cells sorted from blood. Subset noted: CD45RA+ positively selected. The CDR3: CASRLLAELSYEQYF. In nucleotides, the CDR3 is TGCGCCAGCAGATTACTAGCGGAGCTTTCCTACGAGCAGTACTTC. Looking up the rest from reference TRBV5-1 and TRBJ2-7 gives the full variable domain: KAGVTQTPRYLIKTRGQQVTLSCSPISGHRSVSWYQQTPGQGLQFLFEYFSETQRNKGNFPGRFSGRQFSNSRSEMNVSTLELGDSALYLCASRLLAELSYEQYFGPGTRLTVT.